These 13 T cell receptor beta chains share one sample of origin, sequenced in a study of cytomegalovirus exposure and HLA in healthy donors. PCR primers comprised 60 Vbeta and 13 Jbeta primers. This table comes from immunoSEQ multiplex PCR, and its TCRdb copy is limited to in-frame clones, with some not included. The table has 100,000 or so clones, roughly 70% seen once. Sequenced: PBMCs. The receptors stem from a middle-aged man in good health and CMV-seronegative.

This chain connects TRBV5-8 to TRBJ2-7; 11 bases map to TRBD2. Germline CDR1 SGHTS, CDR2 YDEGEE. The CDR3 consists of 14 residues. V lost 6 bases and J lost 4; bases outside the gene matches: 6. CDR3 bases: TGTGCCAGCACCGAGACTAGCGGGACTTACGAGCAGTACTTC. Protein product: CASTETSGTYEQYF.

The chain recombines TRBV7-2 with TRBJ2-3; 10 nucleotides align to TRBD2. The CDR3 spans 14 residues. V lost 2 bases, J lost 9 bases, and 5 bases stayed unmatched. The germline V gene encodes CDR1 SGHTA and CDR2 FQGNSA. The CDR3 sequence: CASSLLAGEATQYF. The CDR3 coding sequence is TGTGCCAGCAGCTTACTAGCGGGAGAGGCAACGCAGTATTTT.

The sample holds one count of this clone. The chain uses TRBV29-1 and TRBJ1-2; D not certain. The V gene's germline CDR1 is SQVTM and CDR2 ANQGSEA. The CDR3 runs 10 residues. Trimming took off 4 bases at V and 5 bases at J, with 5 bases between the two ends. The CDR3 reads CSVAGYGYTF. The CDR3 DNA follows: TGCAGCGTTGCAGGATATGGCTACACCTTC.

The rearrangement uses TRBV5-1 and TRBJ2-5, with a tentative D call TRBD1 (5 bases). The CDR3 extends over 15 amino acids. Trimming took off 0 bases at V and 3 bases at J, with 12 bases between the two ends. Germline loops: CDR1 SGHRS, CDR2 YFSETQ. The CDR3 nucleotides are TGCGCCAGCAGCTTGGAAGTGGGCAGGGAAGAGACCCAGTACTTC. The encoded protein is CASSLEVGREETQYF.

The rearrangement joins TRBV5-8 to TRBJ2-2, with D perhaps TRBD1 (5 bases). Germline-derived CDR1 and CDR2 are SGHTS and YDEGEE. This CDR3 spans 15 amino acids. Trimming took off 1 base at V and 6 bases at J, with 13 bases between the two ends. DNA of the CDR3: TGTGCCAGCAGCTTGAGTTTTGGGGCCGCCGGGGAGCTGTTTTTT. Its protein is CASSLSFGAAGELFF.

The V gene is TRBV30, the J gene TRBJ1-2, with D perhaps matching TRBD1 (6 bases). This CDR3 is built from 13 residues. Looked up from germline, CDR1 is GTSNPN and CDR2 is SVGIG (reference sequence). V was trimmed by 4 bases and J by 4 bases, leaving 13 bases between them. CDR3 in amino acids: CAWNLDRPYGYTF. The CDR3 DNA is TGTGCCTGGAATCTCGACAGGCCCTATGGCTACACCTTC.

This clone came up once. The chain joins TRBV29-1 to TRBJ2-4; TRBD2 might be the D (5 bases). This CDR3 is 13 amino acids long. The V gene lost 6 bases and the J gene lost 3 bases, with 12 bases spanning the gap. Germline values: CDR1 SQVTM, CDR2 ANQGSEA. The CDR3 nucleotides are TGCAGCGTGGAGGAGTCGGGCAAAAACATTCAGTACTTC. It encodes CSVEESGKNIQYF.

V gene TRBV19 combines with J gene TRBJ2-7, with D tentatively TRBD1 (5 bases). The V gene lost 0 bases and the J gene lost 5 bases, with 17 bases spanning the gap. Germline CDR1 is LNHDA and CDR2 is SQIVND (reference sequence). CDR3 length: 16 residues. The CDR3 is CASSIEGAVLKDEQYF. In nucleotides, the CDR3 is TGTGCCAGTAGTATAGAAGGGGCAGTCCTAAAGGACGAGCAGTACTTC.

The V and J genes are TRBV6-6 and TRBJ2-3; D gene uncertain. Germline loops: CDR1 MNHNY, CDR2 SVGAGI (reference sequence). V was trimmed by 10 bases and J by 1 base, leaving 18 bases between them. The CDR3 is made up of 15 amino acids. In nucleotides, the CDR3 is TGTGCCACTTCCGGGTCCTTTGGTGGCACAGATACGCAGTATTTT. This sequence encodes CATSGSFGGTDTQYF.

The rearrangement uses TRBV7-2 and TRBJ2-3, with a tentative D call TRBD1 (5 bases). From germline, CDR1 is SGHTA and CDR2 FQGNSA. The length of the CDR3 is 15 residues. Trimming left V 2 bases short and J 4 bases short, with 13 bases between. As DNA, the CDR3 is TGTGCCAGCAGCTTAAATTTGGCAGGGTCAGATACGCAGTATTTT. Encoded protein: CASSLNLAGSDTQYF. Complete variable domain (other parts from reference TRBV7-2 and TRBJ2-3): GAGVSQSPSNKVTEKGKDVELRCDPISGHTALYWYRQSLGQGLEFLIYFQGNSAPDKSGLPSDRFSAERTGGSVSTLTIQRTQQEDSAVYLCASSLNLAGSDTQYFGPGTRLTVL.

The V and J genes are TRBV5-1 and TRBJ2-5, with a possible D match to TRBD2 (6 bases). Germline CDR1 reads SGHRS; CDR2 reads YFSETQ. This CDR3 region has 15 residues. Trimming cost V 4 bases and J 1 base, with 14 bases left between them. CDR3 amino acids: CASSPEGSSQETQYF. DNA of the CDR3: TGCGCCAGCAGCCCGGAGGGGTCCAGCCAAGAGACCCAGTACTTC. Full variable domain (rest looked up from reference TRBV5-1 and TRBJ2-5): KAGVTQTPRYLIKTRGQQVTLSCSPISGHRSVSWYQQTPGQGLQFLFEYFSETQRNKGNFPGRFSGRQFSNSRSEMNVSTLELGDSALYLCASSPEGSSQETQYFGPGTRLLVL.

This sequence joins TRBV19 and TRBJ1-5, with 9 bases identical to TRBD1. This CDR3 is built from 15 residues. Germline CDR1 reads LNHDA; CDR2 reads SQIVND (reference sequence). V trimming: 5 bases; J trimming: 6 bases; junction bases outside the gene matches: 8. In nucleotides, the CDR3 is TGTGCCAGTAGTCGACCGGGACAGGGAAGTCAGCCCCAGCATTTT. This sequence encodes CASSRPGQGSQPQHF.

For this clone: A much bigger clone sits one base away, suggesting this may be a read error. This rearrangement joins TRBV5-4 to TRBJ2-7, with 12 bases identical to TRBD2. Germline lookup yields CDR1 SGHNT and CDR2 YYREEE (reference sequence). The CDR3 spans 14 residues. V lost 4 bases, J lost 2 bases, and 1 base stayed unmatched. CDR3 in amino acids: CASSRTSGAYEQYF. CDR3 DNA: TGTGCCAGCAGCCGGACTAGCGGGGCCTACGAGCAGTACTTC. Variable domain in full (rest from reference TRBV5-4 and TRBJ2-7): ETGVTQSPTHLIKTRGQQVTLRCSSQSGHNTVSWYQQALGQGPQFIFQYYREEENGRGNFPPRFSGLQFPNYSSELNVNALELDDSALYLCASSRTSGAYEQYFGPGTRLTVT.